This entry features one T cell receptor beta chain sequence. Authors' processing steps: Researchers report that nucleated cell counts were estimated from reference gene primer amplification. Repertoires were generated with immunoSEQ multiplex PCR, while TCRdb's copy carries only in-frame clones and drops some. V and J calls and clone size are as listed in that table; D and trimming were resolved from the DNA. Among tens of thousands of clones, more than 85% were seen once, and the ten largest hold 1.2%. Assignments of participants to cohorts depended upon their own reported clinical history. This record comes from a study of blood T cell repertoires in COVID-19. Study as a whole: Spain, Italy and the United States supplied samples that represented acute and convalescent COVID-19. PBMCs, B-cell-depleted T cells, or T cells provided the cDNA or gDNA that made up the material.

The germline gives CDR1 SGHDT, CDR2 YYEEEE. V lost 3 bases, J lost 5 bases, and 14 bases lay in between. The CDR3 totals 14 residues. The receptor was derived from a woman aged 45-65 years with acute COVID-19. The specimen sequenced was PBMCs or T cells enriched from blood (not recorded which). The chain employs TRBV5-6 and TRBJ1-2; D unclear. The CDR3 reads CASSSPWGVYGYTF. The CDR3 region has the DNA TGTGCCAGCAGCTCCCCTTGGGGAGTTTATGGCTACACCTTC.